This TCR beta chain is from a study of blood T cell repertoires in COVID-19. The CDR3 extends over 15 amino acids. Germline V gene lookup returns CDR1 LNHDA and CDR2 SQIVND (reference sequence). V was pared by 10 bases and J by 2 bases, with 20 bases between. Clones were read by immunoSEQ multiplex PCR, and TCRdb kept only the in-frame ones, dropping some. The table records about 140,000 clones, 84% of them present only once. The sequence was collected from a human donor in a cohort sampled during active COVID-19. The V gene is TRBV19, the J gene TRBJ2-5, with D possibly TRBD1 on 6 matching bases. Sequenced material: peripheral blood. The CDR3 sequence is CATKQGSGVQETQYF. CDR3 DNA: TGTGCCACCAAACAGGGATCAGGGGTACAAGAGACCCAGTACTTC. Filled out from reference TRBV19 and TRBJ2-5, the complete variable domain reads DGGITQSPKYLFRKEGQNVTLSCEQNLNHDAMYWYRQDPGQGLRLIYYSQIVNDFQKGDIAEGYSVSREKKESFPLTVTSAQKNPTAFYLCATKQGSGVQETQYFGPGTRLLVL.